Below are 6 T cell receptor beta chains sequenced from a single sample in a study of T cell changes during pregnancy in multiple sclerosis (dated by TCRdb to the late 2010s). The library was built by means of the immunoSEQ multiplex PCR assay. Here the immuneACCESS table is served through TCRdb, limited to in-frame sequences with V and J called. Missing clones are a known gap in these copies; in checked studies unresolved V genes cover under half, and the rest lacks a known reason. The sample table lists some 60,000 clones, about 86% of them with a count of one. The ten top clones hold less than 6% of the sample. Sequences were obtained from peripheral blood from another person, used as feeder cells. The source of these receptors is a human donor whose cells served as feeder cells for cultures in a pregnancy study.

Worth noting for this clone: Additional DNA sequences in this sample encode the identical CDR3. Written as DNA, the CDR3 is TGTGCCAGCAGTTTAGGGCGCCACAATGAGCAGTTCTTC. As protein: CASSLGRHNEQFF. The chain carries TRBV27 and TRBJ2-1; D uncertain. The CDR3 sequence is 13 residues long. From germline, CDR1 is MNHEY and CDR2 SMNVEV (reference sequence). The V end lost 2 bases, the J end lost 5 bases, and 7 bases lay between the germline ends.

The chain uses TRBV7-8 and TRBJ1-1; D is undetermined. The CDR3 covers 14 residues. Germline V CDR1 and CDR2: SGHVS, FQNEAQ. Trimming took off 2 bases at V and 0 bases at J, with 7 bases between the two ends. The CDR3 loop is CASSLTEMNTEAFF. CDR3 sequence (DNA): TGTGCCAGCAGCTTAACCGAGATGAACACTGAAGCTTTCTTT.

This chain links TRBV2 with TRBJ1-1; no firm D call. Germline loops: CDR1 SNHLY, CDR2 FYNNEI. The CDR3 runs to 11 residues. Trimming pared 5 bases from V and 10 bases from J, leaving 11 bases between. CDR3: CASSSTMPAFF. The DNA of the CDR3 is TGTGCCAGCAGTTCCACCATGCCAGCTTTCTTT.

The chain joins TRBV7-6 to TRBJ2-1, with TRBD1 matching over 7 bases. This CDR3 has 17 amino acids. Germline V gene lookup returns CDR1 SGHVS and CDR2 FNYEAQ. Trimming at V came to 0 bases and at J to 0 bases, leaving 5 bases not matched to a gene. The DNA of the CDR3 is TGTGCCAGCAGCTTAGCGCCGACAGGGAGCTCCTACAATGAGCAGTTCTTC. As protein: CASSLAPTGSSYNEQFF.

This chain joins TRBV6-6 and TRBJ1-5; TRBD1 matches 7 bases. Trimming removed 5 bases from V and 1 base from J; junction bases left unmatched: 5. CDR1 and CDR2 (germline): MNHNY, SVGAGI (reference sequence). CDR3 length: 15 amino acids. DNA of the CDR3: TGTGCCAGCAGTGAGACAGGGACAAGCAATCAGCCCCAGCATTTT. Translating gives CASSETGTSNQPQHF.

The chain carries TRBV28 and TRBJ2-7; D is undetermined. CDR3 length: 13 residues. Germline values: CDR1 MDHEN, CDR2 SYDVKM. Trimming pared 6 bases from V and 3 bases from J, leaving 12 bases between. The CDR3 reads CASSPPTGYEQYF. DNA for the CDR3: TGTGCCAGCAGCCCCCCTACGGGCTACGAGCAGTACTTC. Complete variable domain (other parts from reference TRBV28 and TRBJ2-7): DVKVTQSSRYLVKRTGEKVFLECVQDMDHENMFWYRQDPGLGLRLIYFSYDVKMKEKGDIPEGYSVSREKKERFSLILESASTNQTSMYLCASSPPTGYEQYFGPGTRLTVT.